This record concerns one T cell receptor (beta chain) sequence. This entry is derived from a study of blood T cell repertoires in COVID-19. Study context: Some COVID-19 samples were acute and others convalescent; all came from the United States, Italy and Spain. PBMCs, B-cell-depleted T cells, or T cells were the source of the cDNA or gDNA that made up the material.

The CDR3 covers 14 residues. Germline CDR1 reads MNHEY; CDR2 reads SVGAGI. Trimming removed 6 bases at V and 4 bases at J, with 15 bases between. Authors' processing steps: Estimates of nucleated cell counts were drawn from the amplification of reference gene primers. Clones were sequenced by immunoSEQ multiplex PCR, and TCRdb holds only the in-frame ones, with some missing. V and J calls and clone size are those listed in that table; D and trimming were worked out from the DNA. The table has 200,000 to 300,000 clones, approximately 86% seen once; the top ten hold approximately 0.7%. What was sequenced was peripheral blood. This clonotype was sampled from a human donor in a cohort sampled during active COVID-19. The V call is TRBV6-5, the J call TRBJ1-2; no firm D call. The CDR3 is CASSPHPLFYGYTF. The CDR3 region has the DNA TGTGCCAGCAGCCCCCATCCCCTATTCTATGGCTACACCTTC.